These T cell receptor beta chains were read from a single sample in a study of T cells in localized non-small cell lung cancer. Method: immunoSEQ multiplex PCR; TCRdb's copy keeps in-frame clones and lacks some. The sample records approximately 83,000 clones, more than 70% being singletons. The source material was peripheral blood, sampled before any cancer treatment. The source is a woman aged 35 to 70 with stage I squamous cell lung carcinoma. CDR3s include the opening cysteine and the closing phenylalanine or tryptophan. D genes are given only for firm matches. Size is stated for part of the rows, as once, few or many counts, or as a class when the clone is expanded.

size	D	J	V	DNA	CDR3
-	TRBD1	TRBJ2-7	TRBV5-1	TGCGCCAGCAGCCTCCGGGACAGGGGAACCTACGAGCAGTACTTC	CASSLRDRGTYEQYF
-	-	TRBJ2-5	TRBV7-8	TGTGCCAGCAGCTCCGGACCGGTCCAAGAGACCCAGTACTTC	CASSSGPVQETQYF
-	-	TRBJ1-2	TRBV5-5	TGTGCCAGCAGCTTTACCGGGGGCGGGGATGGCTACACCTTC	CASSFTGGGDGYTF
once	TRBD2	TRBJ2-5	TRBV19	TGTGCCAGTTCGACTAGCGGGGGGGCACCACAAGAGACCCAGTACTTC	CASSTSGGAPQETQYF
-	-	TRBJ2-1	TRBV18	TGTGCCAGCTCACCAAGGCAGGCCGACAATGAGCAGTTCTTC	CASSPRQADNEQFF
-	TRBD1	TRBJ1-2	TRBV19	TGTGCCAGTAGGGGACAGGGGGCCGATGGCTACACCTTC	CASRGQGADGYTF
-	TRBD2	TRBJ2-4	TRBV29-1	TGCAGCGTCAGAACTAGCGGGGGGCTCGTGGCCAAAAACATTCAGTACTTC	CSVRTSGGLVAKNIQYF
-	-	TRBJ1-3	TRBV25-1	TGTGCCAGCAGTGAATTAGCCGGGAACTCTGGAAACACCATATATTTT	CASSELAGNSGNTIYF
-	-	TRBJ1-6	TRBV5-1	TGCGCCAGCAGCTTGACAGGCAGCTCCTATAATTCACCCCTCCACTTT	CASSLTGSSYNSPLHF
-	TRBD2	TRBJ2-1	TRBV9	TGTGCCAGCAGCGTACTAGCGGGGAGCTCCTACAATGAGCAGTTCTTC	CASSVLAGSSYNEQFF
-	-	TRBJ2-7	TRBV10-1	TGCGCCAGCAGTGAGTCCGGTGGAGGGCAACAGTACTTC	CASSESGGGQQYF
-	-	TRBJ1-3	TRBV28	TGTGCCAGCAGACAAACTGGAAACACCATATATTTT	CASRQTGNTIYF
-	-	TRBJ1-6	TRBV27	TGTGCCAGCCGAGGGAACTATAATTCACCCCTCCACTTT	CASRGNYNSPLHF
-	-	TRBJ1-4	TRBV14	TGTGCCAGCAGCCAAGGGGCAGCGAGGAAACTGTTTTTT	CASSQGAARKLFF
-	-	TRBJ1-2	TRBV30	TGTGCCACGCCGAGCCGGGACTCGCCTAACTATGGCTACACCTTC	CATPSRDSPNYGYTF
-	-	TRBJ1-1	TRBV2	TGTGCCAGCAGTGAAGCGATGGGGGGGCTTACTGAAGCTTTCTTT	CASSEAMGGLTEAFF
-	-	TRBJ2-7	TRBV9	TGTGCCAGCAGCGTAGGGGGGAATCGCGGTGAGCAGTACTTC	CASSVGGNRGEQYF
once	TRBD1	TRBJ1-2	TRBV18	TGTGCCAGCTCACCGAGAGATGGACAGGGGAAAGGCTACACCTTC	CASSPRDGQGKGYTF
-	TRBD1	TRBJ1-4	TRBV30	TGTGCCTGGAGTGTACGGGGACAGGGATCTGAAAAACTGTTTTTT	CAWSVRGQGSEKLFF
-	-	TRBJ1-1	TRBV2	TGTGCCAGCAGTACAGGGTACACTGAAGCTTTCTTT	CASSTGYTEAFF
-	TRBD1	TRBJ1-5	TRBV6-5	TGTGCCAGCAGTACTTCAGGGGGCTATCAGCCCCAGCATTTT	CASSTSGGYQPQHF
-	TRBD1	TRBJ2-2	TRBV18	TGTGCCAGCTCACCTGGACAGGCAAACACCGGGGAGCTGTTTTTT	CASSPGQANTGELFF
-	-	TRBJ1-5	TRBV4-1	TGCGCCAGCAGCCAGGGGGGGTTCGATCAGCCCCAGCATTTT	CASSQGGFDQPQHF
-	-	TRBJ1-3	TRBV10-1	TGCGCCAGTGACGACTCGGGGGCTCGATCCTCTGGAAACACCATATATTTT	CASDDSGARSSGNTIYF
-	-	TRBJ1-6	TRBV7-9	TGTGCCAGCAGCTTAGACACGGCTTCACCCCTCCACTTT	CASSLDTASPLHF
-	-	TRBJ2-1	TRBV7-8	TGTGCCAGCAGCTTAGGCCCCTATGACAATGAGCAGTTCTTC	CASSLGPYDNEQFF
-	-	TRBJ1-6	TRBV12-5	TGTGCTAGTGGAAACCGGGAAGACAGATCACCCCTCCACTTT	CASGNREDRSPLHF
-	TRBD1	TRBJ2-7	TRBV2	TGTGCCAGCAGTAGGGACAGGGGAATTACCGAGTACTTC	CASSRDRGITEYF
-	TRBD2	TRBJ2-1	TRBV11-3	TGTGCCAGCAGCCCCGGGACTAGCTCTCGGCCCGCCTCCGATGAGCAGTTCTTC	CASSPGTSSRPASDEQFF
-	-	TRBJ1-5	TRBV6-1	TGTGCCAGCCAGGACGGGGGGAATCAGCCCCAGCATTTT	CASQDGGNQPQHF
-	TRBD2	TRBJ2-5	TRBV5-1	TGCGCCAGCAGCTTGGCCCTCGCGGGGGGGCACGAGACCCAGTACTTC	CASSLALAGGHETQYF
-	-	TRBJ2-1	TRBV2	TGTGCCAGCAGGCCTGCAGGGTCCTACAATGAGCAGTTCTTC	CASRPAGSYNEQFF
-	-	TRBJ1-1	TRBV5-1	TGCGCCAGCAGCGTCCGGGACGCGAACACTGAAGCTTTCTTT	CASSVRDANTEAFF
once	TRBD2	TRBJ2-7	TRBV11-2	TGTGCCAGCAGCTTGACTAGCGGGGGGCCGCTGGCAACTTACGAGCAGTACTTC	CASSLTSGGPLATYEQYF
-	-	TRBJ2-7	TRBV6-6	TGTGCCAGCAGTTATGATCGGGGAAGCGAGCAGTACTTC	CASSYDRGSEQYF
-	-	TRBJ1-1	TRBV5-1	TGCGCCAGCAGCTTGAACAGCATGAACACTGAAGCTTTCTTT	CASSLNSMNTEAFF
-	TRBD1	TRBJ2-2	TRBV6-5	TGTGCCAGCAGTAAAAGGACAGGGACCGGGGAGCTGTTTTTT	CASSKRTGTGELFF
-	TRBD1	TRBJ1-2	TRBV6-6	TGTGCCAGCACCCTCGCCTGGACAGGGGGGTATGGCTACACCTTC	CASTLAWTGGYGYTF
-	-	TRBJ2-5	TRBV5-1	TGCGCCAGCAGCTGGACACCGGACGGAGAGACCCAGTACTTC	CASSWTPDGETQYF
-	TRBD2	TRBJ2-3	TRBV4-2	TGTGCCACTCGGGGAGGGTCAGATACGCAGTATTTT	CATRGGSDTQYF
-	TRBD1	TRBJ2-6	TRBV5-1	TGCGCCAGCAGCTGGAACACCGGGACAGGGCCTGGGGCCAACGTCCTGACTTTC	CASSWNTGTGPGANVLTF
few	TRBD1	TRBJ1-1	TRBV7-3	TGTGCCAGCAGCTCCAGGGGGTGGGACACTGAAGCTTTCTTT	CASSSRGWDTEAFF
few	-	TRBJ2-3	TRBV2	TGTGCCAGCAGTGAAAGTTACAGAACAGATACGCAGTATTTT	CASSESYRTDTQYF
few	-	TRBJ1-2	TRBV5-1	TGCGCCAGCAGCGAAGGAGTCTATGGCTACACCTTC	CASSEGVYGYTF
-	TRBD2	TRBJ2-1	TRBV7-3	TGTGCCAGCAGCTTAAATCTCGGGGGGGCCACTGAGCAGTTCTTC	CASSLNLGGATEQFF
-	TRBD1	TRBJ1-1	TRBV4-1	TGCGCCAGCAGCCCAATGACAGGGGGGAGGACTGAAGCTTTCTTT	CASSPMTGGRTEAFF
-	-	TRBJ2-1	TRBV6-1	TGTGCCAGCAGTGAAATCAGGGACAATGAGCAGTTCTTC	CASSEIRDNEQFF
few	TRBD2	TRBJ2-1	TRBV5-1	TGCGCCAGCAGCCCGGGACTAGCGGGGGGGTTTTACAATGAGCAGTTCTTC	CASSPGLAGGFYNEQFF
once	-	TRBJ2-5	TRBV5-1	TGCGCCAGCAGCTTGTCCGGGGGCGAAAGGCTAATCCGAGAGACCCAGTACTTC	CASSLSGGERLIRETQYF
few	TRBD1	TRBJ1-5	TRBV2	TGTGCCAGCAGAAGGACAGGGTCGAATAGCAATCAGCCCCAGCATTTT	CASRRTGSNSNQPQHF
-	-	TRBJ1-1	TRBV14	TGTGCCAGCAGCCGCACGAACACTGAAGCTTTCTTT	CASSRTNTEAFF
-	-	TRBJ2-6	TRBV2	TGTGCCAGCGGGACCCTCGGGGCCAACGTCCTGACTTTC	CASGTLGANVLTF
-	-	TRBJ1-1	TRBV6-5	TGTGCCAGCAGTTCCACGGTGAACACTGAAGCTTTCTTT	CASSSTVNTEAFF
-	TRBD1	TRBJ1-2	TRBV5-1	TGCGCCAGCAGCTCGACAGGGACCTATGGCTACACCTTC	CASSSTGTYGYTF
-	-	TRBJ2-1	TRBV29-1	TGCAGCGTTGACCCTGGCCCCTCGATTGGGAATGAGCAGTTCTTC	CSVDPGPSIGNEQFF
-	TRBD1	TRBJ1-1	TRBV5-1	TGCGTCAGCAGCGCGGGACAGAGCCTCACTGAAGCTTTCTTT	CVSSAGQSLTEAFF